The TCR beta chain under discussion was sequenced for a study of blood T cell repertoires in COVID-19 (dated by TCRdb to about 2020). For the study in its entirety: Samples from collaborators originated in the United States, Italy and Spain and spanned both the acute and convalescent phases of COVID-19. The sample metadata nearly always contained a de-identified subject ID, COVID-19 status, age in years and sex. The prospective study material was composed of cDNA or gDNA derived from T cells, B-cell-depleted T cells, or PBMCs. The repertoires were made available in a free public database intended to serve as a resource for research on the immune response to SARS-CoV-2. The samples were drawn from the first 160 participants of the ongoing ImmuneRACE study and from 1,254 subjects provided by 6 global collaborators. HLA class I and class II types, where available, came from metadata supplied by the sample provider rather than from assay-based typing. Deeply sampled blood TCRbeta repertoires from subjects exposed to, actively infected with, or recovered from COVID-19 were included in the dataset.

TCRbeta CDR3 regions were amplified from genomic DNA by means of the immunoSEQ Assay, a bias-controlled multiplex PCR. The authors processed their data as follows. Nucleated cell counts per sample were estimated from amplification of reference gene primers within the assay. To quantify the absolute abundance of each unique TCRbeta CDR3 rearrangement, sequence reads were collapsed and filtered. For each sample, productive Simpson clonality was calculated as the square root of Simpson's diversity index over productive rearrangements. TCRdb obtained this table from immuneACCESS and retained in-frame rearrangements with V and J assigned. These tables miss some clones; where compared with another copy, unresolved V genes account for less than half of the shortfall, and the remainder is unexplained. V, J and clone size derive from that table, while D and trimming were established from the DNA sequence. The sample table contains 100,000 to 150,000 clones; only one count was recorded for approximately 85% of them. Around 3.2% of the sample is held by the ten biggest clonotypes.

One collaborating source in Seattle enrolled patients during active infection and followed them longitudinally through the course of disease. Collaborating institutions collected whole blood in K2EDTA tubes following their own protocols. Collaborator samples were shipped for TCRbeta analysis as frozen whole blood, isolated PBMCs, or DNA extracted from either sample type. As regards this clone: Its antigen target is currently unknown. The record has no base qualities; no much larger clone is one base away.

Study-wide conclusions, independent of this receptor: How much clinical and demographic metadata was included differed by source and by participant, and the metadata was provided uncurated.

The germline V gene gives CDR1 as MGHRA and CDR2 as YSYEKL. A distance of 5 bases separates the germline ends of V and J, which lose 4 bases and 5 bases respectively. From the cysteine through the phenylalanine, the CDR3 covers 11 amino acids. Just CDR3 DNA is preserved here, 33 bases in frame from base 1. The receptor chain draws on TRBV4-1 and TRBJ1-1, with the D gene call left open. Sample: peripheral blood. This TCR was recovered from a woman over 75 with COVID-19, enrolled during active disease. CDR3 reads: CASSRGTEAFF. In nucleotides, the sequence is TGCGCCAGCAGCCGAGGGACTGAAGCTTTCTTT.